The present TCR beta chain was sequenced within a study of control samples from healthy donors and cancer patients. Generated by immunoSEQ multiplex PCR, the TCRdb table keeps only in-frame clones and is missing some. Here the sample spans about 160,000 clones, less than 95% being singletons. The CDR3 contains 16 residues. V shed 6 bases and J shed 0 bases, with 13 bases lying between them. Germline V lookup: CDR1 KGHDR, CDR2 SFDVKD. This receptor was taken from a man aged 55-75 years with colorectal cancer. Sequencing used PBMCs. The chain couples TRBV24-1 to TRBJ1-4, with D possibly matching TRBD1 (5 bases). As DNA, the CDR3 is TGTGCCACCAGTAAAGACAGCGATCCAACTAATGAAAAACTGTTTTTT. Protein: CATSKDSDPTNEKLFF.